The 6 T cell receptor beta chains presented below share a single source sample, sequenced in a study of PD-1 blockade in classical Hodgkin lymphoma. Clones were sequenced by immunoSEQ multiplex PCR, and TCRdb holds only the in-frame ones, with some missing. This sample has tens of thousands of clones, with around 75% found just once. Indicated time point: cycle 4 day 1 (C4D1), after six to seven weeks of nivolumab. Every patient had relapsed following autologous stem cell transplantation, and cohorts differed in brentuximab vedotin exposure. The study purified CD4+ T cells from thawed PBMCs using magnetic negative selection. The sequenced sample was CD4+ T cells from blood, obtained before the fourth cycle of nivolumab. These receptor sequences come from a human donor with classical Hodgkin lymphoma.

V gene TRBV11-3 combines with J gene TRBJ2-7, with D possibly being TRBD2 (6 bases). Trimming left V 5 bases short and J 7 bases short, with 12 bases between. This CDR3 has 12 residues. Per the germline V gene, CDR1 is SGHNT and CDR2 is YENEEA. CDR3 DNA sequence: TGTGCCAGCAGCGGGCGGGGAGGAGAGCAGTACTTC. Its translation is CASSGRGGEQYF.

V is TRBV19 and J is TRBJ2-6, with D uncertain. Trimming cost V 5 bases and J 2 bases, with 7 bases left between them. CDR3 size: 14 residues. The germline CDR1 and CDR2 sequences are LNHDA and SQIVND (reference sequence). Here the CDR3 reads CASSRTTGANVLTF. CDR3 coding DNA: TGTGCCAGTAGTCGGACGACTGGGGCCAACGTCCTGACTTTC.

This chain uses TRBV7-6 with TRBJ1-2; D may be TRBD1 (5 bases). The ends were cut back, 1 base at V and 0 bases at J, with 6 bases in the middle. The CDR3 contains 14 residues. Germline V CDR1 and CDR2: SGHVS, FNYEAQ. The CDR3 spells CASSLGRANYGYTF. The CDR3, as DNA: TGTGCCAGCAGCTTAGGCAGGGCTAACTATGGCTACACCTTC.

This clone was recorded only once. This chain links TRBV29-1 with TRBJ2-5; 7 bases fit TRBD2. The germline V gene encodes CDR1 SQVTM and CDR2 ANQGSEA. The CDR3 runs 12 residues. The trim removed 7 bases at V and 3 bases at J, leaving 5 bases unmatched. The CDR3 DNA reads as TGCAGCGAAACCGCGGGGGAAGAGACCCAGTACTTC. It translates to CSETAGEETQYF.

In the case of this clone: A junction boundary mismatches the germline segment, possibly from a read error. The chain combines TRBV7-7 with TRBJ2-7; no definite D call. This CDR3 comprises 14 residues. Germline V gives CDR1 SSHAT, CDR2 FNYEAQ (reference sequence). The CDR3 DNA is TGTGCTAGCAGCCCTGGCTTAGCCCAGAACGAGCAGTACTTC. Translated, it gives CASSPGLAQNEQYF.

This clone showed up just once. This rearrangement joins TRBV6-1 to TRBJ2-7; D is undetermined. Germline V CDR1 and CDR2: MNHNS, SASEGT. CDR3 size: 15 residues. Trimming took 3 bases from V and 0 from J, leaving 12 bases between them. CDR3 in DNA: TGTGCCAGCAGTGACCGGGCCGCCCTCTCCTACGAGCAGTACTTC. Translating gives CASSDRAALSYEQYF.